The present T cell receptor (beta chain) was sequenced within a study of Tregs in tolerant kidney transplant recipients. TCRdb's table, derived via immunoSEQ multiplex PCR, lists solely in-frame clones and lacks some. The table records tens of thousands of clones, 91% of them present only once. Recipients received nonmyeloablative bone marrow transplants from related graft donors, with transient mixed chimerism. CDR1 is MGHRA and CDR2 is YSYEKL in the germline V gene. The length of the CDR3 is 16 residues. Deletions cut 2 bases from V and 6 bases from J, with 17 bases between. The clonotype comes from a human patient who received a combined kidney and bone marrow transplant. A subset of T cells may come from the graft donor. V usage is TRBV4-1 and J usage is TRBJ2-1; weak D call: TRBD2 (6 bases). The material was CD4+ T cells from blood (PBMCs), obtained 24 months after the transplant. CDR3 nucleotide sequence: TGCGCCAGCAGCCAACAAACCACTAGCCCTTTCAATGAGCAGTTCTTC. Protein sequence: CASSQQTTSPFNEQFF.